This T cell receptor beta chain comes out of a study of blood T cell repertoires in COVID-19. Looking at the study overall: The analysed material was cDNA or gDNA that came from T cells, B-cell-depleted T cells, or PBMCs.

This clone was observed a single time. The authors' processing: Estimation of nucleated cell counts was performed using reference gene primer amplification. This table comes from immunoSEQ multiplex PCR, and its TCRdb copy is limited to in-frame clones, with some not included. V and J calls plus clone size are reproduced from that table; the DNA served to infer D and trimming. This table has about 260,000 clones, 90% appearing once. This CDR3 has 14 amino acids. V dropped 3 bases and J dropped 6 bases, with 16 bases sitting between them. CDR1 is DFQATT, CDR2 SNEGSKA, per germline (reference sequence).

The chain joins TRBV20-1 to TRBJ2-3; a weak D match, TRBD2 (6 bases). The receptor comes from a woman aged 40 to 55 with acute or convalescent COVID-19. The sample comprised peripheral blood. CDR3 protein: CSASPGGGMDTQYF. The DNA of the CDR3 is TGCAGTGCTAGTCCGGGCGGCGGGATGGATACGCAGTATTTT.